Below, 32 T cell receptor beta chains from the same sample are listed, as sequenced in a study of metastatic and nonmetastatic thyroid tumors. TCRdb ran MiXCR on the PCR reads. The sample carries 15,000 to 20,000 clones, roughly a quarter recorded once. Treatment of any kind had been given to no patient before thyroid surgery. The specimen sequenced was adjacent normal tissue. The receptors were sampled from a female donor with papillary thyroid cancer or a benign thyroid nodule (not recorded which). Some clones in this sample may be carry-over from other donors' samples.

The chain recombines TRBV6-1 with TRBJ1-1; D unclear. Germline V gene data show CDR1 as MNHNS and CDR2 as SASEGT. The V end was cut by 10 bases, the J end by 0 bases, with 12 bases between. The CDR3 has 13 residues. CDR3 sequence: CATRTVMNTEAFF. The CDR3 bases are TGTGCCACCCGGACGGTAATGAACACTGAAGCTTTCTTT.

In its sample, this clone was seen a few times. The chain uses TRBV27 and TRBJ2-7, with 7 positions matching TRBD2. V was pared by 2 bases and J by 3 bases, with 7 bases of the junction left unmatched. The CDR3 is made up of 15 amino acids. Germline V gene lookup returns CDR1 MNHEY and CDR2 SMNVEV (reference sequence). DNA of the CDR3: TGTGCCAGCAGTTTAGGAGCGGGACTTGTCTACGAGCAGTACTTC. Translated: CASSLGAGLVYEQYF.

V gene TRBV18 combines with J gene TRBJ2-3; D not certain. The length of the CDR3 is 15 residues. CDR1 KGHSH and CDR2 LQKENI come from the germline V gene. Trimming took 4 bases from V and 3 from J, leaving 14 bases between them. The CDR3 sequence is CASSQSPTGTDTQYF. The CDR3 coding sequence is TGTGCCAGCTCACAGTCCCCGACGGGTACAGATACGCAGTATTTT.

CDR3 loop: CASSQLGDRRNQPQHF. The CDR3 bases are TGTGCCAGCAGCCAATTAGGGGACAGACGGAATCAGCCCCAGCATTTT. This chain joins TRBV4-2 and TRBJ1-5; 7 nucleotides align to TRBD1. This CDR3 has 16 residues. V lost 2 bases and J lost 4; bases outside the gene matches: 8. Germline lookup yields CDR1 LGHNA and CDR2 YNFKEQ.

This clone was counted a few times. This chain links TRBV28 with TRBJ2-7, with 8 bases aligning to TRBD1. This CDR3 is 15 amino acids long. In germline, CDR1 is MDHEN, CDR2 SYDVKM. V shed 5 bases and J 1 base; nucleotides not matched to a gene: 7. The CDR3 DNA is TGTGCCAGCAGTCTCCCCGGGACAGGTTCCTACGAGCAGTACTTC. Translation: CASSLPGTGSYEQYF.

This clone has only a few counts. The gene calls are TRBV30 and TRBJ1-5; D is ambiguous. CDR3 size: 12 residues. Trimming shortened V by 0 bases and J by 5 bases, and 5 bases separated the two germline ends. CDR1 GTSNPN and CDR2 SVGIG come from the germline V gene (reference sequence). CDR3 loop: CAWSVLDQPQHF. CDR3 nucleotides: TGTGCCTGGAGTGTACTTGATCAGCCCCAGCATTTT.

By share, this clone counts as medium-sized. The chain couples TRBV7-9 to TRBJ2-1; 8 nucleotides agree with TRBD2. The ends lost 5 bases at V and 5 bases at J; junction bases unmatched: 11. Germline CDR1 and CDR2: SEHNR and FQNEAQ (reference sequence). CDR3 length: 16 residues. CDR3 in amino acids: CASSPGGGRFNNEQFF. The CDR3 DNA follows: TGTGCCAGCAGCCCCGGGGGCGGGAGGTTCAACAATGAGCAGTTCTTC.

The rearrangement links TRBV10-3 to TRBJ2-7, with D hard to call. The length of the CDR3 is 13 residues. The V end lost 4 bases, the J end lost 3 bases, and 10 bases lay between the germline ends. Germline lookup yields CDR1 ENHRY and CDR2 SYGVKD. CDR3 sequence (DNA): TGTGCCATCAGTGGGACGGGCCTCTACGAGCAGTACTTC. Its translation is CAISGTGLYEQYF.

The genes are TRBV28 and TRBJ1-1; 9 positions match TRBD1. The junction had 6 bases not matched to a gene; V was cut back by 5 bases and J by 5 bases. The germline CDR1 and CDR2 sequences are MDHEN and SYDVKM. CDR3 size: 14 residues. The CDR3 sequence: CASSPGQGWTEAFF. The CDR3, as DNA: TGTGCCAGCAGTCCTGGACAGGGGTGGACTGAAGCTTTCTTT.

The chain has TRBV6-6 and TRBJ2-7, with 9 positions matching TRBD1. Trimming took 5 bases from V and 3 from J; bases not matched to a gene: 17. Looked up from germline, CDR1 is MNHNY and CDR2 is SVGAGI (reference sequence). This CDR3 contains 18 residues. The CDR3 nucleotides are TGTGCCAGCAGTCCATTCTCGGGACAGGGAACTAGTCTCTACGAGCAGTACTTC. Residues: CASSPFSGQGTSLYEQYF.

This clone was observed a handful of times. V gene TRBV27 combines with J gene TRBJ2-7; no clear D gene. Germline CDR1 and CDR2: MNHEY and SMNVEV (reference sequence). This CDR3 comprises 13 residues. V was cut by 1 base and J by 2 bases, with 6 bases left in between. The CDR3 here is CASSLLNPYEQYF. The CDR3 DNA reads TGTGCCAGCAGTTTATTGAATCCCTACGAGCAGTACTTC.

J is TRBJ2-3 and V is TRBV20-1; D is possibly TRBD2 (5 bases). Germline V gene sequence: CDR1 DFQATT, CDR2 SNEGSKA (reference sequence). The ends were cut back, 0 bases at V and 1 base at J, with 14 bases in the middle. There are 16 residues in the CDR3. Here the CDR3 reads CSARDFVGMGTDTQYF. CDR3 DNA: TGCAGTGCTAGAGATTTTGTCGGGATGGGCACAGATACGCAGTATTTT.

A few counts support this clone. This sequence joins TRBV28 and TRBJ1-2; the D gene is possibly TRBD1 (5 bases). The V end was cut by 6 bases, the J end by 8 bases, with 16 bases between. Looked up from germline, CDR1 is MDHEN and CDR2 is SYDVKM. The CDR3 has 13 residues. CDR3 coding DNA: TGTGCCAGCAGACCTGCCTTAGGGGACGGCTACACCTTC. This codes for CASRPALGDGYTF.

This clone was seen more than once but under ten times. The DNA of the CDR3 is TGTGCCAGCAGCCGACGGACAGGGAACACCGGGGAGCTGTTTTTT. Translating gives CASSRRTGNTGELFF. This chain connects TRBV9 to TRBJ2-2; 7 bases agree with TRBD1. The CDR3 consists of 15 residues. Germline lookup yields CDR1 SGDLS and CDR2 YYNGEE. With 4 bases clipped from V and 1 base from J, the junction kept 4 bases outside the gene matches.

J is TRBJ2-3 and V is TRBV7-2, with TRBD2 as a possible D gene (6 bases). Trimming cost V 3 bases and J 0 bases, with 10 bases left between them. The CDR3 covers 15 residues. Germline values: CDR1 SGHTA, CDR2 FQGNSA. The CDR3 is CASSFAGTSTDTQYF. In nucleotides, the CDR3 is TGTGCCAGCAGCTTCGCGGGGACTAGCACAGATACGCAGTATTTT. Combining the CDR3 with reference TRBV7-2 and TRBJ2-3 gives the whole variable domain GAGVSQSPSNKVTEKGKDVELRCDPISGHTALYWYRQSLGQGLEFLIYFQGNSAPDKSGLPSDRFSAERTGGSVSTLTIQRTQQEDSAVYLCASSFAGTSTDTQYFGPGTRLTVL.

This clone came up many times. The chain links TRBV12-3 or TRBV12-4 to TRBJ2-3, with a tentative D call TRBD2 (6 bases). V dropped 6 bases and J dropped 9 bases, with 13 bases sitting between them. The CDR3 runs to 12 residues. This CDR3 reads CASRPTGDTQYF. In DNA form, the CDR3 reads TGTGCCAGCAGGCCGACGGGGGACACGCAGTATTTT.

This sequence joins TRBV20-1 and TRBJ1-1; 10 bases fit TRBD1. V lost 3 bases to trimming and J lost 5 bases; unmatched junction nucleotides: 6. This CDR3 has 14 amino acids. CDR1 and CDR2 from the germline V gene are DFQATT and SNEGSKA (reference sequence). The CDR3 DNA reads TGCAGTGCTAGCAGGGACAGGGGAAGAACTGAAGCTTTCTTT. It yields the protein CSASRDRGRTEAFF.

This clone was detected a few times. The genes are TRBV6-1 and TRBJ1-2, with 8 bases that match TRBD1. In germline, CDR1 is MNHNS, CDR2 SASEGT. Trimming took 3 bases from V and 8 from J; bases not matched to a gene: 8. The CDR3 has 14 amino acids. The CDR3 here is CASSEPGQGRGYTF. CDR3 nucleotide sequence: TGTGCCAGCAGTGAGCCCGGACAGGGTAGAGGCTACACCTTC.

The rearrangement links TRBV24-1 to TRBJ2-2, with 11 bases that match TRBD2. The CDR3 spans 15 residues. The J segment lost 9 bases and the V segment lost 3 bases, leaving 5 bases of the junction unmatched. The germline V gene has CDR1 KGHDR and CDR2 SFDVKD. DNA of the CDR3: TGTGCCACCAGTGATACCGGGACTAGCGGCCGGGAGCTGTTTTTT. Protein sequence: CATSDTGTSGRELFF.

The chain uses TRBV7-9 and TRBJ1-2; 9 nucleotides agree with TRBD1. With 5 bases clipped from V and 6 bases from J, the junction kept 10 bases outside the gene matches. This CDR3 has 15 amino acids. CDR1 is SEHNR and CDR2 is FQNEAQ in the germline V gene (reference sequence). For the CDR3, the DNA is TGTGCCAGCAGCGCAGGACAGGGGCCCAGGGATGGCTACACCTTC. This codes for CASSAGQGPRDGYTF. Filled out from reference TRBV7-9 and TRBJ1-2, the complete variable domain reads DTGVSQNPRHKITKRGQNVTFRCDPISEHNRLYWYRQTLGQGPEFLTYFQNEAQLEKSRLLSDRFSAERPKGSFSTLEIQRTEQGDSAMYLCASSAGQGPRDGYTFGSGTRLTVV.

Ten or more counts support this clone. This chain joins TRBV7-9 and TRBJ1-6, with no clear D. There are 12 residues in the CDR3. In germline, CDR1 is SEHNR, CDR2 FQNEAQ (reference sequence). Trimming shortened V by 3 bases and J by 14 bases, and 11 bases separated the two germline ends. DNA for the CDR3: TGTGCCAGCAGCTTTGATACTCGAACCCTCCACTTT. It yields the protein CASSFDTRTLHF.

The table lists this clone with a few counts. The chain combines TRBV28 with TRBJ1-2; possible D gene TRBD1, 5 bases. Trimming pared 6 bases from V and 8 bases from J, leaving 16 bases between. Per the germline V gene, CDR1 is MDHEN and CDR2 is SYDVKM. This CDR3 spans 13 amino acids. The CDR3 DNA reads TGTGCCAGCAGCCTAGGGGTGTTCATGGGCTACACCTTC. It translates to CASSLGVFMGYTF.

The gene calls are TRBV11-2 and TRBJ2-2, with TRBD2 matching 8 bases. The CDR3 has 16 residues. Per germline, CDR1 SGHAT and CDR2 FQNNGV. The ends lost 4 bases at V and 4 bases at J; junction bases unmatched: 8. The CDR3 nucleotides are TGTGCCAGCAGCTCTCGGGGTAGCGGGATCACCGGGGAGCTGTTTTTT. Protein sequence: CASSSRGSGITGELFF.

The chain links TRBV28 to TRBJ2-2; no clear D gene. The CDR3 is made up of 14 amino acids. CDR1 is MDHEN, CDR2 SYDVKM, per germline. The V end was cut by 1 base, the J end by 6 bases, with 9 bases between. CDR3 nucleotide sequence: TGTGCCAGCAGTTTATCATCGGCCTCCGGGGAGCTGTTTTTT. This encodes CASSLSSASGELFF.

This clone was seen repeatedly, ten times or more. Other DNA sequences from this sample encode an identical CDR3 as well. The V and J genes are TRBV24-1 and TRBJ2-3; D remains ambiguous. The CDR3 sequence is 11 residues long. The germline V gene has CDR1 KGHDR and CDR2 SFDVKD. Trimming left V 5 bases short and J 3 bases short, with 2 bases between. CDR3 sequence reads: CATSATDTQYF. DNA for the CDR3: TGTGCCACCAGTGCGACAGATACGCAGTATTTT.

This clone has more than one count but fewer than ten. For the CDR3, the DNA is TGTGCCAGGGAGAGCTCCCGAGGCGCAGATACGCAGTATTTT. It yields the protein CARESSRGADTQYF. This rearrangement joins TRBV2 to TRBJ2-3; D remains unclear. This CDR3 is 14 amino acids long. V lost 9 bases and J lost 4, with 17 bases in between. Germline V gene sequence: CDR1 SNHLY, CDR2 FYNNEI.

This chain uses TRBV9 with TRBJ1-5; D might be TRBD1 (6 bases). Germline values: CDR1 SGDLS, CDR2 YYNGEE. Between the trimmed V and J ends, which lost 0 bases and 4 bases, there was a span of 11 bases. The CDR3 covers 15 residues. The DNA for the CDR3 is TGTGCCAGCAGCGTAGAGGCAGGGGCAAATCAGCCCCAGCATTTT. Amino acids: CASSVEAGANQPQHF.

A single count supports this clone. The rearrangement links TRBV9 to TRBJ2-1; D not resolved. Trimming removed 0 bases at V and 5 bases at J, with 9 bases between. Germline CDR1 reads SGDLS; CDR2 reads YYNGEE. This CDR3 has 14 residues. CDR3 sequence reads: CASSVDSHDNEQFF. DNA for the CDR3: TGTGCCAGCAGCGTAGACAGCCATGACAATGAGCAGTTCTTC.

The chain has TRBV6-1 and TRBJ1-2, with 8 bases aligning to TRBD1. The CDR3 length is 16 residues. With 10 bases clipped from V and 4 bases from J, the junction kept 17 bases outside the gene matches. Germline-derived CDR1 and CDR2 are MNHNS and SASEGT. This chain's CDR3 is CAIVDGDRLIIYGYTF. CDR3 in DNA: TGTGCCATCGTTGACGGGGACAGGTTAATAATCTATGGCTACACCTTC.

The count of this clone is one. The chain employs TRBV20-1 and TRBJ2-7; D uncertain. CDR1 DFQATT and CDR2 SNEGSKA come from the germline V gene (reference sequence). The CDR3 is 10 amino acids. The CDR3 nucleotides read TGCGGACCAACTTCCTACGAGCAGTACTTC. This codes for CGPTSYEQYF.

In its sample, this clone was seen a few times. DNA of the CDR3: TGTGCCAGCACCGCGGGGAGTACGAACACTGAAGCTTTCTTT. It specifies CASTAGSTNTEAFF. The chain joins TRBV12-3 or TRBV12-4 to TRBJ1-1; D remains unclear. V lost 7 bases and J lost 1, with 13 bases in between. There are 14 residues in the CDR3.

The V call is TRBV6-5, the J call TRBJ1-5; 10 nucleotides line up with TRBD1. This CDR3 has 16 residues. V shed 2 bases, J shed 3 bases, and the junction held 4 bases outside the gene matches. Germline V CDR1 and CDR2: MNHEY, SVGAGI. The CDR3 region is CASSYLDRGPNQPQHF. CDR3 nucleotide sequence: TGTGCCAGCAGTTACCTTGACAGGGGGCCCAATCAGCCCCAGCATTTT.